Listed below are T cell receptor beta chains from one sample, sequenced in a study of sequential checkpoint blockade in melanoma. Assay: immunoSEQ multiplex PCR; the TCRdb copy retains only in-frame clones and omits some. Here the sample spans about 12,000 clones, 82% being singletons. The specimen comprised CD8+ T cells sorted from blood (inferred from file names), sampled from a patient given nivolumab and ipilimumab in sequence. The source is a human donor with melanoma. The CDR3 runs from the conserved cysteine through the conserved F or W. D genes are given only for firm matches. Clone size is given for some rows only: seen once, a few or many times, or a class if the clone is expanded.

D gene	V gene	clone size	J gene	CDR3 DNA	CDR3 protein
NA	TRBV5-4	NA	TRBJ1-1	TGTGCCAGCAGCACACCGGGACATATGAACACTGAAGCTTTCTTT	CASSTPGHMNTEAFF
NA	TRBV19	few	TRBJ1-4	TGTGCCAGTAGTATAGATGGAGGCCCTATGTGGAAACTGTTTTTT	CASSIDGGPMWKLFF
NA	TRBV21-1	few	TRBJ2-7	TGTGCCAGCAGCAAAATTGGGACTAGCGGGAGTTTAAGGGGGAACTACGAGCAGTACTTC	CASSKIGTSGSLRGNYEQYF
TRBD2	TRBV23-1	NA	TRBJ2-4	TGCGCCAGCAGCCGAACCTACCCGACTAGCGGGGGGGCCAGAACCAAAAACATTCAGTACTTC	CASSRTYPTSGGARTKNIQYF
TRBD1	TRBV7-9	once	TRBJ2-7	TGTGCCAGCAGCACTACGTCGGACAGGCCCTACGAGCAGTACTTC	CASSTTSDRPYEQYF
NA	TRBV7-9	NA	TRBJ1-2	TGTGCCAGCAGCTTAGCACAGGATTGGAGCTACACCTTC	CASSLAQDWSYTF
TRBD1	TRBV5-4	NA	TRBJ1-1	TGTGCCAGCAGCTTAGGACAGGGATCCACTGAAGCTTTCTTT	CASSLGQGSTEAFF
TRBD2	TRBV9	once	TRBJ2-7	TGTGCCAGCAGCGTTTATAGCGGGAGCACCTACGAGCAGTACTTC	CASSVYSGSTYEQYF
NA	TRBV19	NA	TRBJ2-7	TGTGCCAGTAGTAAAACAGGGTACGAGCAGTACTTC	CASSKTGYEQYF
NA	TRBV4-1	NA	TRBJ1-1	TGCGCCAGCAGCCAAGATGAGGACACTGAAGCTTTCTTT	CASSQDEDTEAFF
NA	TRBV7-9	NA	TRBJ2-7	TGTGCCAGCTCTGGGGGGACGGCCTACGAGCAGTACTTC	CASSGGTAYEQYF
TRBD2	TRBV28	NA	TRBJ2-1	TGTGCCAGCAGTCAAATGATGGGACTAGCGGGAGTAGACTCCTACAATGAGCAGTTCTTC	CASSQMMGLAGVDSYNEQFF
NA	TRBV21-1	NA	TRBJ1-2	TGTGCCAGCAGCAAAAGGGCTTGGGGACATGAAAACTATGGCTACACCTTC	CASSKRAWGHENYGYTF
NA	TRBV4-1	NA	TRBJ2-7	TGCGCCAGCAGCCAGCAGGGGTCTAGCTACGAGCAGTACTTC	CASSQQGSSYEQYF
TRBD1	TRBV9	NA	TRBJ1-2	TGTGCCAGCAGCCACCCAGGACAGGGGGAACGGTATGGCTACACCTTC	CASSHPGQGERYGYTF
NA	TRBV11-2	NA	TRBJ2-1	TGTGCCAGCAGCTTAGGTAGAGTAGGGGGAGTTGGCAATGAGCAGTTCTTC	CASSLGRVGGVGNEQFF